The T cell receptor (beta chain) under discussion was sequenced for a study of T cells after yellow fever vaccination. Germline trimming cut 0 bases from V and 0 bases from J; bases unmatched to any gene: 9. Germline V gene lookup returns CDR1 DFQATT and CDR2 SNEGSKA (reference sequence). This CDR3 comprises 18 residues. This clonotype was picked up a small number of times. The antigen remains undetermined. Points from the study as a whole: Few clonotypes appeared in both CD4 and CD8 compartments.

One entry per CDR3 protein, called by TCRdb with MiXCR from the 5' RACE reads. The sample consists of hundreds of thousands of distinct CDR3 sequences, 9% to 15% of them appearing once. The V call is TRBV20-1, the J call TRBJ2-4; 9 bases fit TRBD2. This sample comprised PBMCs, obtained on the day of the yellow fever booster vaccination. The clonotype was recovered from a man aged 25-45 years who received the YFV17D yellow fever vaccine. The CDR3 spells CSARDSVTSGLAKNIQYF. The CDR3 coding sequence is TGCAGTGCTAGAGATTCGGTTACTAGCGGGTTAGCCAAAAACATTCAGTACTTC.